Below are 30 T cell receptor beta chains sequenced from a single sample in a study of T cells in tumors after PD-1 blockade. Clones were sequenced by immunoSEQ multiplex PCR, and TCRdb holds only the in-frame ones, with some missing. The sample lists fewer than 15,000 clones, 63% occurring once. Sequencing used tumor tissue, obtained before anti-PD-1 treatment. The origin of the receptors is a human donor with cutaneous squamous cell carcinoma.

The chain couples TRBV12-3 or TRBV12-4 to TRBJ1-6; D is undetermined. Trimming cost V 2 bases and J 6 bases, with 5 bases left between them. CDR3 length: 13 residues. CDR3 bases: TGTGCCAGCAGTTTAATCCTTAATTCACCCCTCCACTTT. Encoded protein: CASSLILNSPLHF.

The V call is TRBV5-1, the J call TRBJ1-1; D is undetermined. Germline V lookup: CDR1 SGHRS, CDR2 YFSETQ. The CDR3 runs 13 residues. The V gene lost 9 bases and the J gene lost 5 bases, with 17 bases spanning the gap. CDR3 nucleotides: TGCGCCAACAGTCTCGGGCGGGAAACTGAAGCTTTCTTT. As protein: CANSLGRETEAFF.

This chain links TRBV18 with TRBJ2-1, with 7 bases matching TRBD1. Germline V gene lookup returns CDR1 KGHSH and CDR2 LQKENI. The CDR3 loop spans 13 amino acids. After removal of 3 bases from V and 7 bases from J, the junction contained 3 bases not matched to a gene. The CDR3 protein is CASSPGQRNEQFF. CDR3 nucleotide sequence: TGTGCCAGCTCACCGGGACAGAGGAATGAGCAGTTCTTC.

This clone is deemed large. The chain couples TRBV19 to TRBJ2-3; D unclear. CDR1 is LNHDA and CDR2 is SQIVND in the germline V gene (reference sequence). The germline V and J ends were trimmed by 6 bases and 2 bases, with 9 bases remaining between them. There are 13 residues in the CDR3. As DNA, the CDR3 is TGTGCCAGTAGCTGGACCAACACAGATACGCAGTATTTT. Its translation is CASSWTNTDTQYF.

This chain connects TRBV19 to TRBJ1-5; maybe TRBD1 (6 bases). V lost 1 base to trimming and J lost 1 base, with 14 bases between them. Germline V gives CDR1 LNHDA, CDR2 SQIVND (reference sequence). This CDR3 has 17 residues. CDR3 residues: CASSIGPGTPSNQPQHF. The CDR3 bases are TGTGCCAGTAGTATAGGCCCCGGGACACCGAGCAATCAGCCCCAGCATTTT.

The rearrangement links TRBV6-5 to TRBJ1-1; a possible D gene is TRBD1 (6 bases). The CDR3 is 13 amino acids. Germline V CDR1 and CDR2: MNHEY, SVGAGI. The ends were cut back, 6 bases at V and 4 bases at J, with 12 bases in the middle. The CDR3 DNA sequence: TGTGCCAGCAGATTCCGGGACACCACTGAAGCTTTCTTT. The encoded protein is CASRFRDTTEAFF.

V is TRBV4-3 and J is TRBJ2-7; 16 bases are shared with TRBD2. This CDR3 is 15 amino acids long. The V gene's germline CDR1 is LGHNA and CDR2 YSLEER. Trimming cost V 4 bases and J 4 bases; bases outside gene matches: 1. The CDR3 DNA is TGCGCCAGCAGCCGGGGACTAGCGGGAGGGTACGAGCAGTACTTC. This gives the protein CASSRGLAGGYEQYF.

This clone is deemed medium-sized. CDR3 loop: CASSLGGGAVYGYTF. The CDR3 coding sequence is TGTGCCAGCAGCTTGGGAGGGGGCGCGGTCTATGGCTACACCTTC. The chain uses TRBV5-5 and TRBJ1-2; 7 bases are shared with TRBD1. J gave up 4 bases and V 0 bases, and 6 bases lay outside the gene matches. Germline CDR1 is SGHKS and CDR2 is YYEKEE (reference sequence). CDR3 length: 15 amino acids.

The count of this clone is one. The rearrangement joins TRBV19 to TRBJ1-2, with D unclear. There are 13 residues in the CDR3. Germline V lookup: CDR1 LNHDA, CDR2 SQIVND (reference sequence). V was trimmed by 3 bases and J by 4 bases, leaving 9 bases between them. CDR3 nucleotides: TGTGCCAGTAGTATCCGGGATCTCTATGGCTACACCTTC. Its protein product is CASSIRDLYGYTF.

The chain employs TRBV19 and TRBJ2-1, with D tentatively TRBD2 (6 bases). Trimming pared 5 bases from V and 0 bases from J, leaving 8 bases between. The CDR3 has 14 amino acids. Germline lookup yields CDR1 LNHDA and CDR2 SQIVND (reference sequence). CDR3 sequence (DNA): TGTGCCAGTAGTCCCGGGGGCTCCTACAATGAGCAGTTCTTC. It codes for CASSPGGSYNEQFF.

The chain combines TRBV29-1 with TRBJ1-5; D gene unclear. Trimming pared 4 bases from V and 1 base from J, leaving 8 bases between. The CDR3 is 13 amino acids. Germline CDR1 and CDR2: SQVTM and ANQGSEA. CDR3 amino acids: CSVVSESNQPQHF. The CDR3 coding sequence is TGCAGCGTTGTATCGGAGAGCAATCAGCCCCAGCATTTT.

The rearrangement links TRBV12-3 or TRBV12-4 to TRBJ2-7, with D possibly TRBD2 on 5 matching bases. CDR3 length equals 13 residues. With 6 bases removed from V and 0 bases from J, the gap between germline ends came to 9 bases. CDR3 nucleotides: TGTGCCAGCAGGAGTGGGAGCTCCTACGAGCAGTACTTC. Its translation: CASRSGSSYEQYF.

Here the CDR3 DNA reads TGTGCCAGCAGCTTACCCGATCTAGCGGGGGGCTACAATGAGCAGTTCTTC. Translating gives CASSLPDLAGGYNEQFF. This chain connects TRBV7-3 to TRBJ2-1; 11 positions match TRBD2. The germline gives CDR1 SGHTA, CDR2 FQGTGA. The CDR3 is made up of 17 amino acids. Germline trimming cut 2 bases from V and 3 bases from J; bases unmatched to any gene: 6.

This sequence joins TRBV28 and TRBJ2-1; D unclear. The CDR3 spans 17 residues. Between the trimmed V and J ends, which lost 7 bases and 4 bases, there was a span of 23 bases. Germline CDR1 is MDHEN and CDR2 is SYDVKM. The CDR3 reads CASTQHTELTSYNEQFF. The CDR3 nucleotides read TGTGCCAGCACCCAGCACACGGAGCTAACCTCATACAATGAGCAGTTCTTC.

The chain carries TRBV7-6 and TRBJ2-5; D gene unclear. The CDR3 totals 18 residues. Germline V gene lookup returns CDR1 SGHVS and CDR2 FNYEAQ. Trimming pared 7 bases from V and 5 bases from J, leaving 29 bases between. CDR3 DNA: TGTGCCAGCACCCCCCAGCCACCAGGTCTTTCTCTAGGGGAGACCCAGTACTTC. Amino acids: CASTPQPPGLSLGETQYF.

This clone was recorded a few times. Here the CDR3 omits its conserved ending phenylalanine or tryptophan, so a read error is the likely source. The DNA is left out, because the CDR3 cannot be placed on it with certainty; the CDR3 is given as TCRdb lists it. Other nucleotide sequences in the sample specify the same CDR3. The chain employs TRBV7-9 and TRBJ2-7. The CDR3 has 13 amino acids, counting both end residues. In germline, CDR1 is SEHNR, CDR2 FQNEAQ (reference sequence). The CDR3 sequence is CASSSWSAGPRVL.

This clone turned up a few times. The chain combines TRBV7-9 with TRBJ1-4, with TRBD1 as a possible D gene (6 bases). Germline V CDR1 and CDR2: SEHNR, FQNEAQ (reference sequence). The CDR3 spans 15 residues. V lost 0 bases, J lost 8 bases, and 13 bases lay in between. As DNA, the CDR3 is TGTGCCAGCAGCTTAGCGTCGGGGGCTAGCGAAAAACTGTTTTTT. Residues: CASSLASGASEKLFF.

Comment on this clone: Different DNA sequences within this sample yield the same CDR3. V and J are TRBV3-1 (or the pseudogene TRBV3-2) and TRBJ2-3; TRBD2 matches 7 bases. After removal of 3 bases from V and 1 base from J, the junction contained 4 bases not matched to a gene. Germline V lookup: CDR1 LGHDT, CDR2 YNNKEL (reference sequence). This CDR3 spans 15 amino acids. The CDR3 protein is CASSQGLAGTDTQYF. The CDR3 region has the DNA TGTGCCAGCAGCCAGGGGCTAGCGGGCACAGATACGCAGTATTTT.

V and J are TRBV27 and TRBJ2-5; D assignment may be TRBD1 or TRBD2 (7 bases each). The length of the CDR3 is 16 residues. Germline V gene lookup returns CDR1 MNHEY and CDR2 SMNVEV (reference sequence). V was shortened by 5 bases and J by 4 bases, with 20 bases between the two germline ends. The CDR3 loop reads CASSRPPTGRGETQYF. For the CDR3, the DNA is TGTGCCAGCAGTCGACCACCGACAGGGAGGGGAGAGACCCAGTACTTC.

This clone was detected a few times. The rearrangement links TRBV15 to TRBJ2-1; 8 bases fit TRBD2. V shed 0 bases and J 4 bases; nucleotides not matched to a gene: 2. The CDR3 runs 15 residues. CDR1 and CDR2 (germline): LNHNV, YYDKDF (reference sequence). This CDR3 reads CATSREERGYNEQFF. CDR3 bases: TGTGCCACCAGCAGAGAAGAGCGGGGGTACAATGAGCAGTTCTTC. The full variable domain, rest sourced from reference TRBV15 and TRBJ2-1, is DAMVIQNPRYQVTQFGKPVTLSCSQTLNHNVMYWYQQKSSQAPKLLFHYYDKDFNNEADTPDNFQSRRPNTSFCFLDIRSPGLGDTAMYLCATSREERGYNEQFFGPGTRLTVL.

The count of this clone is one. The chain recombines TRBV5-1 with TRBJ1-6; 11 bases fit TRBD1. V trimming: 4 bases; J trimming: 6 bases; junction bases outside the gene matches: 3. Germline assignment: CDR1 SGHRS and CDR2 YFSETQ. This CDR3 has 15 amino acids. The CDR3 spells CASSEGQGVNSPLHF. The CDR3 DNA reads TGCGCCAGCAGCGAGGGACAGGGGGTTAATTCACCCCTCCACTTT.

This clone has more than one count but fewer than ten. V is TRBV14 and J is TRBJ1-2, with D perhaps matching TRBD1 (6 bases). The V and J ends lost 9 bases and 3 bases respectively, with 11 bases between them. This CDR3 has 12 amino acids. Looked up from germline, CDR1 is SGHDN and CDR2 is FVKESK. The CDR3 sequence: CASSQGYYGYTF. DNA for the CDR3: TGTGCCAGTTCTCAGGGGTACTATGGCTACACCTTC. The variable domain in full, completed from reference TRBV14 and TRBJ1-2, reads EAGVTQFPSHSVIEKGQTVTLRCDPISGHDNLYWYRRVMGKEIKFLLHFVKESKQDESGMPNNRFLAERTGGTYSTLKVQPAELEDSGVYFCASSQGYYGYTFGSGTRLTVV.

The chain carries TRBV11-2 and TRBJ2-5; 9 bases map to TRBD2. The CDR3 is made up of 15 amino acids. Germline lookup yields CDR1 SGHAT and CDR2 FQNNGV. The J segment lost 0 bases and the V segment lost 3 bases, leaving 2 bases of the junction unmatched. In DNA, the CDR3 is TGTGCCAGCAGCTTCAGCGGGGGGCACCAAGAGACCCAGTACTTC. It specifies CASSFSGGHQETQYF.

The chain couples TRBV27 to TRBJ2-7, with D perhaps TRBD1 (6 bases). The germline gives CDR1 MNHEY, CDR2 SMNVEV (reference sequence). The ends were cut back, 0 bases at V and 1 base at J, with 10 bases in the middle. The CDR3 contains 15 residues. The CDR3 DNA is TGTGCCAGCAGTTTATCGCCCCAGGGGTCCTACGAGCAGTACTTC. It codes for CASSLSPQGSYEQYF.

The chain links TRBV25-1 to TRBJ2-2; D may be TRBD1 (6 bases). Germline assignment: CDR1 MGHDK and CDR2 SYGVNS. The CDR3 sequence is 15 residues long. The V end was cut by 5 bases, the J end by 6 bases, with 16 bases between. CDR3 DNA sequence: TGTGCCAGCAGTAAAAGGACAGCCCTGGCCGGGGAGCTGTTTTTT. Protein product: CASSKRTALAGELFF.

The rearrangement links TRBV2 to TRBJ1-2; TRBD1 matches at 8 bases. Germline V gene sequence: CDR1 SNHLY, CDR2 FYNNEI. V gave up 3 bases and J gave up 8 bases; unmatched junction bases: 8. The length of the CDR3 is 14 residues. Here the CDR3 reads CASSDPGGEGGYTF. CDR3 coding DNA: TGTGCCAGCAGTGATCCAGGGGGCGAGGGAGGCTACACCTTC.

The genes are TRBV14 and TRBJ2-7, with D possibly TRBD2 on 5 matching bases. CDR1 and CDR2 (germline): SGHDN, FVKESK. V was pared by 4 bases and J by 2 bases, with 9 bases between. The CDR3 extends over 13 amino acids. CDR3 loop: CASSPTRTYEQYF. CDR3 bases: TGTGCCAGCAGCCCTACTAGGACCTACGAGCAGTACTTC.

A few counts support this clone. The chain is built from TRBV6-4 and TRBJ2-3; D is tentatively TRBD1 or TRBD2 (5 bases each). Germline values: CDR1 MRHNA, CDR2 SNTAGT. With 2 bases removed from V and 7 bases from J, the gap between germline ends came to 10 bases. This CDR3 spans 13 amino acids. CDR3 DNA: TGTGCCAGCAGTGACGGGGGAGAACATACGCAGTATTTT. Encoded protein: CASSDGGEHTQYF.

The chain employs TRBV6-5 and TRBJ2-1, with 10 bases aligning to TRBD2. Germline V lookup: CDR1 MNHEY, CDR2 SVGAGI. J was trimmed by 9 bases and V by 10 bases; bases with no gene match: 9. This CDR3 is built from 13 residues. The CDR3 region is CATLAGLGFEQFF. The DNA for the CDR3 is TGTGCCACACTAGCGGGATTGGGTTTTGAGCAGTTCTTC.

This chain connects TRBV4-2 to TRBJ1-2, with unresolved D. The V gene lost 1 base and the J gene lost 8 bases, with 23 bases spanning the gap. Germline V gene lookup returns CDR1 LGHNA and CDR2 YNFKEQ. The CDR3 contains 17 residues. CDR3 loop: CASSQVGTDLDYIGYTF. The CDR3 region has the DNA TGTGCCAGCAGCCAAGTTGGTACAGATCTGGACTATATAGGCTACACCTTC.